The 26 T cell receptor beta chains in this list originate from one sample, sequenced in a study of Graves' ophthalmopathy and Graves' hyperthyroidism. Amplifying from RNA transcripts, the study obtained TCR beta CDR3 regions. HTBI primers were used in a first-round RT-PCR, which preceded a second-round multiplex PCR. TCRdb reanalysed the multiplex PCR reads using MiXCR and keeps one entry per CDR3 protein. The sample includes around 1.1 million distinct CDR3 sequences, 35% to 40% of them seen just once. The specimen sequenced was peripheral blood or thyroid tissue (not recorded which). All receptors come from an adult man with Graves' hyperthyroidism.

In its sample, this clonotype was seen many times. Written as DNA, the CDR3 is TGCGCCAGCAGCTTGGGTTCAGGGGGCCCCTACGAGCAGTACTTC. Its protein product is CASSLGSGGPYEQYF. This chain links TRBV5-1 with TRBJ2-7; 8 bases line up with TRBD1. The germline V gene has CDR1 SGHRS and CDR2 YFSETQ. The CDR3 length is 15 residues. Trimming removed 0 bases from V and 2 bases from J; junction bases left unmatched: 4.

As to this clonotype: A much larger clonotype is one base distant, so this may be a read error. V is TRBV12-3 or TRBV12-4 and J is TRBJ2-5; 11 nucleotides align to TRBD2. The CDR3 contains 17 residues. Trimming removed 9 bases from V and 7 bases from J; junction bases left unmatched: 19. The CDR3 here is CASTRELAGVVWGTQYF. Here the CDR3 DNA reads TGTGCCAGTACCCGTGAACTAGCGGGAGTCGTTTGGGGGACCCAGTACTTC.

This clonotype showed up just a few times. The chain recombines TRBV12-3 or TRBV12-4 with TRBJ2-7; tentatively, D is TRBD1 (5 bases). V lost 2 bases, J lost 2 bases, and 13 bases lay in between. This CDR3 contains 15 residues. CDR3 protein: CASSLYGRATYEQYF. The CDR3 coding sequence is TGTGCCAGCAGTTTATATGGCAGGGCAACCTACGAGCAGTACTTC.

This clonotype was found many times. The chain combines TRBV2 with TRBJ1-1; D gene unclear. The CDR3 is made up of 13 amino acids. The germline CDR1 and CDR2 sequences are SNHLY and FYNNEI. The V gene lost 7 bases and the J gene lost 0 bases, with 9 bases spanning the gap. Here the CDR3 DNA reads TGTGCCAGCAACGAAGTGGTGAACACTGAAGCTTTCTTT. It translates to CASNEVVNTEAFF.

This clonotype has a count of ten or more. V is TRBV11-2 and J is TRBJ2-7; no definite D call. Trimming took 1 base from V and 1 from J, leaving 11 bases between them. This CDR3 spans 15 amino acids. Germline lookup yields CDR1 SGHAT and CDR2 FQNNGV. The chain's CDR3 is CASSLVGLSSYEQYF. The CDR3 DNA reads as TGTGCCAGCAGCTTAGTTGGGCTATCATCCTACGAGCAGTACTTC.

This chain joins TRBV4-3 and TRBJ2-2; 8 bases map to TRBD1. The CDR3 totals 15 residues. Germline lookup yields CDR1 LGHNA and CDR2 YSLEER. Losses at the gene ends were 0 bases for V and 5 bases for J; bases not matched to a gene: 2. Here the CDR3 DNA reads TGCGCCAGCAGCCAAGAACAGGGGGTAACCGGGGAGCTGTTTTTT. This encodes CASSQEQGVTGELFF.

The chain links TRBV20-1 to TRBJ1-5; no clear D gene. With 3 bases removed from V and 4 bases from J, the gap between germline ends came to 10 bases. This CDR3 region has 13 residues. Germline CDR1 and CDR2: DFQATT and SNEGSKA (reference sequence). CDR3 bases: TGCAGTGCTAGGGAAGAGTTAAATCAGCCCCAGCATTTT. Amino acid sequence: CSAREELNQPQHF.

This clonotype was detected a few times. V gene TRBV29-1 combines with J gene TRBJ1-5; D is unclear. Deletions cut 5 bases from V and 5 bases from J, with 7 bases between. The CDR3 is 11 residues long. Germline V lookup: CDR1 SQVTM, CDR2 ANQGSEA. The CDR3 spells CSVRRDQPQHF. CDR3 sequence (DNA): TGCAGCGTTAGGAGGGATCAGCCCCAGCATTTT.

CDR3 sequence: CASSEPTSGGLRGSYEQYF. CDR3 sequence (DNA): TGTGCCAGCAGTGAACCGACTAGCGGGGGGCTTCGGGGGTCCTACGAGCAGTACTTC. V gene TRBV2 combines with J gene TRBJ2-7; 13 bases align to TRBD2. CDR1 is SNHLY, CDR2 FYNNEI, per germline. J gave up 1 base and V 2 bases, and 11 bases lay outside the gene matches. The CDR3 is 19 residues long.

This clonotype was seen a handful of times. V gene TRBV9 combines with J gene TRBJ1-1, with D maybe TRBD1 (6 bases). Germline V gene sequence: CDR1 SGDLS, CDR2 YYNGEE. This CDR3 is built from 15 residues. The V end lost 3 bases, the J end lost 1 base, and 13 bases lay between the germline ends. The CDR3 nucleotides read TGTGCCAGCAGCGCAGGGGTATTCGGGAACACTGAAGCTTTCTTT. It codes for CASSAGVFGNTEAFF.

This clonotype was found a few times. This chain connects TRBV11-2 to TRBJ2-7; 10 nucleotides align to TRBD1. The germline V gene has CDR1 SGHAT and CDR2 FQNNGV. The CDR3 contains 15 residues. The J segment lost 3 bases and the V segment lost 7 bases, leaving 9 bases of the junction unmatched. The CDR3 here is CASKDDRGPDYEQYF. The CDR3 nucleotides are TGTGCCAGCAAAGACGACAGGGGGCCCGACTACGAGCAGTACTTC.

This clonotype was seen more than once but under ten times. This chain joins TRBV7-2 and TRBJ1-1, with 7 bases aligning to TRBD1. CDR1 and CDR2 from the germline V gene are SGHTA and FQGNSA. The V and J ends lost 4 bases and 0 bases, in that order; junction bases with no gene match: 8. This CDR3 is 16 amino acids long. CDR3 DNA sequence: TGTGCCAGCAGCTCCCGGGACAGAACCTTGAACACTGAAGCTTTCTTT. This codes for CASSSRDRTLNTEAFF.

This clonotype was seen ten or more times. CDR3 bases: TGCAGCGTTGGAGGGACCCCCTCCTCTGGAAACACCATATATTTT. As protein: CSVGGTPSSGNTIYF. The chain recombines TRBV29-1 with TRBJ1-3; tentative D call: TRBD1 (5 bases). The germline gives CDR1 SQVTM, CDR2 ANQGSEA. CDR3 length: 15 amino acids. Between the trimmed V and J ends, which lost 4 bases and 0 bases, there was a span of 13 bases.

This clonotype has just a few counts. The CDR3 spells CASSSDKIGTQYF. The CDR3 DNA reads TGTGCCAGCAGCTCCGACAAGATCGGGACCCAGTACTTC. The V call is TRBV7-9, the J call TRBJ2-5; D gene unclear. This CDR3 has 13 amino acids. From germline, CDR1 is SEHNR and CDR2 FQNEAQ (reference sequence). Trimming removed 4 bases at V and 7 bases at J, with 13 bases between.

About this clonotype itself: Compared with germline, one end of the junction differs, possibly owing to a read error. The genes are TRBV7-9 and TRBJ1-2, with a tentative D call TRBD1 (5 bases). CDR1 SEHNR and CDR2 FQNEAQ come from the germline V gene (reference sequence). The CDR3 contains 16 residues. Here the CDR3 reads CASSSLQGTYRGGYTF. In DNA form, the CDR3 reads TGTGCCAGCAGCTCCCTTCAGGGAACCTACCGAGGAGGCTATACCTTC.

This clonotype was seen more than once but under ten times. The chain couples TRBV7-9 to TRBJ2-7, with D unclear. With 2 bases removed from V and 2 bases from J, the gap between germline ends came to 13 bases. Germline lookup yields CDR1 SEHNR and CDR2 FQNEAQ (reference sequence). The CDR3 runs 15 residues. CDR3 nucleotides: TGTGCCAGCAGCTTAAATAGATACGGACCCTACGAGCAGTACTTC. Translating gives CASSLNRYGPYEQYF. The full variable domain, completed using reference TRBV7-9 and TRBJ2-7, is DTGVSQNPRHKITKRGQNVTFRCDPISEHNRLYWYRQTLGQGPEFLTYFQNEAQLEKSRLLSDRFSAERPKGSFSTLEIQRTEQGDSAMYLCASSLNRYGPYEQYFGPGTRLTVT.

This clonotype has just a few counts. The chain couples TRBV7-9 to TRBJ2-5; a weak D match, TRBD2 (5 bases). This CDR3 region has 15 residues. The ends were cut back, 1 base at V and 2 bases at J, with 11 bases in the middle. Per the germline V gene, CDR1 is SEHNR and CDR2 is FQNEAQ (reference sequence). The CDR3 nucleotides are TGTGCCAGCAGCTTAGGAGCGGCGTTACAAGAGACCCAGTACTTC. Amino acids: CASSLGAALQETQYF.

In this sample, this clonotype turned up many times. The DNA of the CDR3 is TGTGCCAGCAGCTCCGCGACATTAGCCTACGAGCAGTACTTC. Translated: CASSSATLAYEQYF. The chain links TRBV7-9 to TRBJ2-7; D remains unclear. This CDR3 has 14 residues. Germline CDR1 reads SEHNR; CDR2 reads FQNEAQ (reference sequence). V was pared by 4 bases and J by 2 bases, with 12 bases between.

This clonotype turned up a few times. The V and J genes are TRBV5-4 and TRBJ2-6; 10 nucleotides align to TRBD2. Germline V gene data show CDR1 as SGHNT and CDR2 as YYREEE (reference sequence). J lost 7 bases, V lost 4 bases, and 14 bases had no gene match. The CDR3 runs 18 residues. CDR3 in amino acids: CASSPRTSGGQGANVLTF. CDR3 nucleotide sequence: TGTGCCAGCAGCCCGCGGACTAGCGGAGGACAAGGAGCCAACGTCCTGACTTTC.

This clonotype was recorded many times. J is TRBJ1-6 and V is TRBV7-2, with 8 bases lining up with TRBD1. Germline V CDR1 and CDR2: SGHTA, FQGNSA. This CDR3 has 17 amino acids. Losses at the gene ends were 6 bases for V and 2 bases for J; bases not matched to a gene: 9. CDR3: CASRPRTGSPYNSPLHF. CDR3 coding DNA: TGTGCCAGCAGGCCTAGGACAGGGTCCCCCTATAATTCACCCCTCCACTTT.

This clonotype has ten or more counts. J is TRBJ2-5 and V is TRBV7-8, with D perhaps given as TRBD1 or TRBD2 (5 bases each). The germline V and J ends were trimmed by 6 bases and 3 bases, with 17 bases remaining between them. The CDR3 totals 15 residues. Germline CDR1 is SGHVS and CDR2 is FQNEAQ. The CDR3 nucleotides are TGTGCCAGCAGACTGCACCGGGACGCGAAAGAGACCCAGTACTTC. Translation: CASRLHRDAKETQYF. Full variable domain (missing parts from reference TRBV7-8 and TRBJ2-5): GAGVSQSPRYKVAKRGQDVALRCDPISGHVSLFWYQQALGQGPEFLTYFQNEAQLDKSGLPSDRFFAERPEGSVSTLKIQRTQQEDSAVYLCASRLHRDAKETQYFGPGTRLLVL.

This clonotype was seen many times. The chain couples TRBV20-1 to TRBJ1-5, with D possibly matching TRBD1 (5 bases). Germline loops: CDR1 DFQATT, CDR2 SNEGSKA (reference sequence). V shed 3 bases and J shed 4 bases, with 10 bases lying between them. The CDR3 loop spans 13 amino acids. The CDR3 bases are TGCAGTGCTAGGGCGGACACAAATCAGCCCCAGCATTTT. Amino acid sequence: CSARADTNQPQHF.

In the case of this clonotype: This may be a read error, as it is one base from a much larger clone. The rearrangement joins TRBV13 to TRBJ2-5; 9 nucleotides align to TRBD2. Germline loops: CDR1 PRHDT, CDR2 FYEKMQ (reference sequence). This CDR3 has 15 amino acids. DNA of the CDR3: TGTGCCGGCAGCTTCGGTAGCGGGAGAGCGGAGACCCAGTACTTC. This sequence encodes CAGSFGSGRAETQYF.

Notes on this clonotype: A read error is possible here, since a much larger clone lies one base away. Here the CDR3 omits its conserved ending phenylalanine or tryptophan, so a read error is the likely source. This chain links TRBV2 with TRBJ2-5, with unresolved D. Trimming removed 5 bases from V and 3 bases from J, with 10 bases in between. The germline gives CDR1 SNHLY, CDR2 FYNNEI. This CDR3 is 13 amino acids long. The CDR3 nucleotides read TGTGCCAGCAGTTTTCGTAATGAAGAGACCCAGTACCTC. This gives the protein CASSFRNEETQYL.

The genes are TRBV24-1 and TRBJ1-2; possibly TRBD1 for D (6 bases). This CDR3 spans 12 amino acids. The V gene's germline CDR1 is KGHDR and CDR2 SFDVKD. V was trimmed by 9 bases and J by 4 bases, leaving 11 bases between them. The CDR3: CATEQGGYGYTF. CDR3 coding DNA: TGTGCCACCGAACAGGGAGGCTATGGCTACACCTTC.

This clonotype was seen only a few times. One junction end disagrees with the germline gene, perhaps due to a read error. The chain employs TRBV5-1 and TRBJ2-7, with TRBD1 identical over 8 bases. The CDR3 length is 15 residues. CDR1 SGHRS and CDR2 YFSETQ come from the germline V gene. CDR3 sequence (DNA): TGTGCCAGCAGCCTGACGGGACAGGTCCTCTACGAGCAGTACTTC. Its protein product is CASSLTGQVLYEQYF.